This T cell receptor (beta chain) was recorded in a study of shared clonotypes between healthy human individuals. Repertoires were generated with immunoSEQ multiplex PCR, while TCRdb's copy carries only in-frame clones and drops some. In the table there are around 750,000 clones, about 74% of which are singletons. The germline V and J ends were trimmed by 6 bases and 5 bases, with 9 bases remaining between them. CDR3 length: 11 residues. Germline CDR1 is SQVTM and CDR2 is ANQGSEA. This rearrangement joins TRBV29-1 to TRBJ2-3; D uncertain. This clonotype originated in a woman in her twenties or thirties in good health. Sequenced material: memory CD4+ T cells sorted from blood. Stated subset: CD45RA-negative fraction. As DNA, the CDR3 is TGCAGCGTCCTCCTCCGAGATACGCAGTATTTT. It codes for CSVLLRDTQYF.